What follows describes a single T cell receptor (beta chain). The data belong to a study of blood T cell repertoires in COVID-19. Authors' processing steps: Amplifying reference gene primers gave estimates of nucleated cell counts. The protocol was immunoSEQ multiplex PCR, while the TCRdb copy is restricted to in-frame clones and leaves out a portion. Clone size and V and J calls were adopted from that table, with D and trimming inferred from the DNA. The repertoire holds around 220,000 clones, roughly 80% seen once, with under 4.5% in the top ten. The clonotype originates from a middle-aged woman with active or convalescent COVID-19. Sequences were obtained from peripheral blood.

The DNA for the CDR3 is TGCGCCAGCAGCTTGGCCCCTCGGCCGGGACTAGCGGGGGGTTGGGGCTTCTTCTTC. Its translation is CASSLAPRPGLAGGWGFFF. This chain uses TRBV5-1 with TRBJ2-1, with 15 bases lining up with TRBD2. Germline lookup yields CDR1 SGHRS and CDR2 YFSETQ. The trim removed 0 bases at V and 16 bases at J, leaving 20 bases unmatched. This CDR3 has 19 residues.